The clone carrying this T cell receptor beta chain has just a few counts. Its antigen remains unknown. The sample belongs to a study of neoadjuvant anti-PD-1 for oral cavity cancer. Study context: Nivolumab at 3 mg/kg was mostly given biweekly, three to four doses, pre-surgery. Non-progressing patients received a fourth nivolumab dose near day 43, then surgery on days 50-56. Findings and caveats of the study: With three patients per group, TCR findings need larger cohorts.

The CDR3 sequence is 13 residues long. Trimming pared 4 bases from V and 4 bases from J, leaving 8 bases between. CDR1 is MNHEY and CDR2 is SVGAGI in the germline V gene. Six replicates per PBMC sample, mostly from 480 ng of genomic DNA. This table comes from immunoSEQ multiplex PCR, and its TCRdb copy is limited to in-frame clones, with some not included. Among 15,000 to 20,000 clones, roughly 69% were seen once, and the ten largest hold 2.6%. Sequenced here: PBMCs, sampled before nivolumab (anti-PD-1) treatment. The receptor comes from a person aged 35-79 years with oral cavity squamous cell carcinoma. The chain combines TRBV6-5 with TRBJ1-5; D unresolved. The CDR3 nucleotides are TGTGCCAGCAGTTGGAACGGGAATCAGCCCCAGCATTTT. Translation gives CASSWNGNQPQHF.